The subject of this entry is one TCR beta chain. Libraries were prepared by immunoSEQ multiplex PCR; TCRdb keeps only in-frame clonotypes and omits some of them. The repertoire holds more than 250,000 clones, with 70% to 90% as singletons. Per the germline V gene, CDR1 is LNHDA and CDR2 is SQIVND (reference sequence). CDR3 size: 15 residues. V was pared by 3 bases and J by 1 base, with 11 bases between. The sample is drawn from a study of blood T cell repertoires in COVID-19. V usage is TRBV19 and J usage is TRBJ2-3, with D perhaps matching TRBD2 (7 bases). The source of this sequence is a woman aged 30 to 39 who had recovered from COVID-19. Sequencing used PBMCs or T cells enriched from blood (not recorded which). CDR3 coding DNA: TGTGCCAGTAGTATTAAGGGGGGGCGCACAGATACGCAGTATTTT. Translating gives CASSIKGGRTDTQYF.